Below are 15 T cell receptor beta chains sequenced from a single sample in a study of blood T cell repertoires in COVID-19. Using immunoSEQ multiplex PCR, the repertoire was profiled, and TCRdb retains in-frame clones only, with some absent. The sample records a few hundred thousand clones, 75% to 90% being singletons. The sample comprised peripheral blood. These receptor sequences come from a woman in her seventies with acute or convalescent COVID-19.

This rearrangement joins TRBV6-5 to TRBJ1-1, with 9 bases identical to TRBD1. Germline V lookup: CDR1 MNHEY, CDR2 SVGAGI. V dropped 7 bases and J dropped 1; count of bases not matched to a gene: 7. This CDR3 is 15 amino acids long. The CDR3 is CASKQGAEENTEAFF. The DNA of the CDR3 is TGTGCCAGCAAACAGGGGGCTGAAGAGAACACTGAAGCTTTCTTT.

This clone came up a few times. The chain combines TRBV5-1 with TRBJ2-3; 13 nucleotides match TRBD2. This CDR3 spans 16 amino acids. The junction had 8 bases not matched to a gene; V was cut back by 4 bases and J by 6 bases. CDR1 is SGHRS, CDR2 YFSETQ, per germline. CDR3 sequence: CASSLGTSGVSDTQYF. The CDR3, as DNA: TGCGCCAGCAGCCTCGGGACTAGCGGGGTATCGGATACGCAGTATTTT.

The V and J genes are TRBV18 and TRBJ1-1; D remains unclear. CDR1 is KGHSH, CDR2 LQKENI, per germline. V was shortened by 2 bases and J by 5 bases, with 9 bases between the two germline ends. The CDR3 runs 13 residues. The CDR3 sequence: CASSPTRGTEAFF. In DNA form, the CDR3 reads TGTGCCAGCTCACCAACCCGAGGGACTGAAGCTTTCTTT.

This chain uses TRBV2 with TRBJ2-7; 10 bases align to TRBD1. The V gene's germline CDR1 is SNHLY and CDR2 FYNNEI. The CDR3 has 12 amino acids. The trim removed 6 bases at V and 9 bases at J, leaving 5 bases unmatched. The CDR3 protein is CASSPDRGRQYF. CDR3 nucleotide sequence: TGTGCCAGCAGCCCTGACAGGGGGCGGCAGTACTTC.

The rearrangement joins TRBV5-1 to TRBJ1-4; no definite D call. The CDR3 runs to 14 residues. Germline assignment: CDR1 SGHRS and CDR2 YFSETQ. The V and J ends lost 2 bases and 7 bases respectively, with 12 bases between them. The CDR3 loop is CASSFGPGVEKLFF. The CDR3 coding sequence is TGCGCCAGCAGCTTTGGGCCTGGTGTTGAAAAACTGTTTTTT. The entire variable domain, with the rest obtained from reference TRBV5-1 and TRBJ1-4, is as follows: KAGVTQTPRYLIKTRGQQVTLSCSPISGHRSVSWYQQTPGQGLQFLFEYFSETQRNKGNFPGRFSGRQFSNSRSEMNVSTLELGDSALYLCASSFGPGVEKLFFGSGTQLSVL.

The chain uses TRBV2 and TRBJ2-1, with a weak D call TRBD2 (6 bases). CDR3 length equals 15 residues. The V and J ends lost 6 bases and 1 base respectively, with 13 bases between them. CDR1 is SNHLY, CDR2 FYNNEI, per germline. The CDR3 DNA follows: TGTGCCAGCAGGCGGGATGGGGGATCCTACAATGAGCAGTTCTTC. Translating it yields CASRRDGGSYNEQFF.

The chain is built from TRBV3-1 (or the pseudogene TRBV3-2) and TRBJ1-1; D might be TRBD1 (6 bases). The V gene lost 4 bases and the J gene lost 8 bases, with 17 bases spanning the gap. The CDR3 loop spans 14 amino acids. Germline V lookup: CDR1 LGHDT, CDR2 YNNKEL (reference sequence). The CDR3 coding sequence is TGTGCCAGCAGCCTCCCGGGGGGCAGGGTGGAAGCTTTCTTT. Protein product: CASSLPGGRVEAFF.

A single count supports this clone. This sequence joins TRBV7-9 and TRBJ2-5, with D maybe TRBD1 (5 bases). The V gene's germline CDR1 is SEHNR and CDR2 FQNEAQ (reference sequence). The CDR3 loop spans 13 amino acids. Trimming pared 4 bases from V and 7 bases from J, leaving 13 bases between. The CDR3 spells CASSYRTQGTQYF. Written as DNA, the CDR3 is TGTGCCAGCAGCTACCGGACCCAGGGGACCCAGTACTTC.

CDR3 DNA: TGTGCCAGTAGTAGCTCCGGGATCCCTAGCAATCAGCCCCAGCATTTT. It yields the protein CASSSSGIPSNQPQHF. The chain couples TRBV19 to TRBJ1-5; no reliable D call. The CDR3 extends over 16 amino acids. Trimming stripped 4 bases from V and 0 bases from J, with 13 bases between. From germline, CDR1 is LNHDA and CDR2 SQIVND (reference sequence).

The genes are TRBV3-1 (or the pseudogene TRBV3-2) and TRBJ2-7; 9 bases map to TRBD2. The length of the CDR3 is 14 residues. V lost 1 base to trimming and J lost 6 bases; unmatched junction nucleotides: 4. The germline CDR1 and CDR2 sequences are LGHDT and YNNKEL (reference sequence). The CDR3 spells CASSQAAGGGEQYF. The DNA for the CDR3 is TGTGCCAGCAGCCAAGCCGCGGGGGGGGGCGAGCAGTACTTC.

The chain carries TRBV6-1 and TRBJ1-2, with 10 bases lining up with TRBD1. This CDR3 comprises 17 residues. In germline, CDR1 is MNHNS, CDR2 SASEGT. Germline trimming cut 3 bases from V and 2 bases from J; bases unmatched to any gene: 9. The CDR3 loop reads CASSDPTGGRMNYGYTF. The CDR3 DNA reads as TGTGCCAGCAGTGACCCGACAGGGGGCCGGATGAACTATGGCTACACCTTC.

This chain uses TRBV2 with TRBJ1-1; 8 nucleotides match TRBD1. CDR1 is SNHLY and CDR2 is FYNNEI in the germline V gene. The CDR3 is 14 residues long. V lost 4 bases, J lost 4 bases, and 5 bases stayed unmatched. CDR3 coding DNA: TGTGCCAGCAGTGCGGACAGGGCCAGCACTGAAGCTTTCTTT. This sequence encodes CASSADRASTEAFF.

The V and J genes are TRBV11-2 and TRBJ2-5; 7 positions agree with TRBD1. Germline values: CDR1 SGHAT, CDR2 FQNNGV. With V trimmed by 5 bases and J by 4 bases, 7 bases remained unmatched. This CDR3 is 14 amino acids long. Here the CDR3 DNA reads TGTGCCAGCAGCGTACTCCCAGGGGGAGAGACCCAGTACTTC. As protein: CASSVLPGGETQYF. Full variable domain (remainder filled in from reference TRBV11-2 and TRBJ2-5): EAGVAQSPRYKIIEKRQSVAFWCNPISGHATLYWYQQILGQGPKLLIQFQNNGVVDDSQLPKDRFSAERLKGVDSTLKIQPAKLEDSAVYLCASSVLPGGETQYFGPGTRLLVL.

The CDR3 sequence is CASSRPGGAGGYTF. DNA for the CDR3: TGTGCCAGCAGCCGTCCCGGGGGGGCCGGGGGCTACACCTTC. V gene TRBV5-5 combines with J gene TRBJ1-2; TRBD1 might be the D (6 bases). Deletions cut 4 bases from V and 8 bases from J, with 18 bases between. Germline V CDR1 and CDR2: SGHKS, YYEKEE (reference sequence). CDR3 length: 14 amino acids.

This clone appeared a few times. V and J are TRBV24-1 and TRBJ1-5; D is perhaps TRBD1 (5 bases). The CDR3 is 15 residues long. Trimming shortened V by 4 bases and J by 1 base, and 10 bases separated the two germline ends. Germline lookup yields CDR1 KGHDR and CDR2 SFDVKD. The CDR3 loop reads CATSETGGSNQPQHF. The CDR3 coding sequence is TGTGCCACCAGTGAGACGGGGGGGAGCAATCAGCCCCAGCATTTT.